One and the same sample provided the 24 T cell receptor beta chains below, sequenced in a study of human T cells and chemical hapten exposure. Each CDR3 protein is one row after TCRdb ran MiXCR on the RACE reads. The sample shows over 85,000 distinct CDR3 sequences, approximately 13% of them seen only once. Sample time point: patch test 1, 2 weeks after DPC sensitization. Treatment noted: therapeutic diphenylcyclopropenone sensitization with weekly scalp DPC. The sequenced sample was whole blood, obtained in connection with sensitization to the hapten diphenylcyclopropenone (DPC). The source of these receptors is a woman in her 40s with alopecia areata. Some clones in this sample may be carry-over from other donors' samples.

At least ten counts were recorded for this clonotype. The V call is TRBV5-1, the J call TRBJ2-7; D is ambiguous. Germline V gene data show CDR1 as SGHRS and CDR2 as YFSETQ. The CDR3 runs to 13 residues. V was shortened by 0 bases and J by 2 bases, with 6 bases between the two germline ends. In DNA form, the CDR3 reads TGCGCCAGCAGCTTGGATGTCCCCTACGAGCAGTACTTC. It codes for CASSLDVPYEQYF.

This clonotype was counted a few times. This sequence joins TRBV29-1 and TRBJ1-2, with D uncertain. The CDR3 runs 13 residues. Trimming removed 5 bases at V and 7 bases at J, with 17 bases between. Germline V CDR1 and CDR2: SQVTM, ANQGSEA. This CDR3 reads CSVPLRGMVGYTF. The CDR3 DNA is TGCAGCGTTCCTCTTCGGGGAATGGTTGGCTACACCTTC.

The J gene is TRBJ2-1, the V gene TRBV9; tentative D call: TRBD1 (5 bases). The CDR3 sequence is 15 residues long. Trimming removed 3 bases from V and 3 bases from J, with 13 bases in between. Germline V gene lookup returns CDR1 SGDLS and CDR2 YYNGEE. The DNA for the CDR3 is TGTGCCAGCAGCGGTCGGCAGGACATCTACAATGAGCAGTTCTTC. Translating gives CASSGRQDIYNEQFF.

The V and J genes are TRBV20-1 and TRBJ2-1; D not certain. The germline V gene has CDR1 DFQATT and CDR2 SNEGSKA (reference sequence). The CDR3 is 15 amino acids. The V and J ends lost 4 bases and 5 bases respectively, with 18 bases between them. The CDR3 nucleotides read TGCAGTGCTACACCCCACTACGCTCCCAACAATGAGCAGTTCTTC. It translates to CSATPHYAPNNEQFF.

This clonotype was seen repeatedly, ten times or more. J is TRBJ1-1 and V is TRBV6-1; D is perhaps TRBD1 (5 bases). Germline CDR1 and CDR2: MNHNS and SASEGT. Trimming shortened V by 2 bases and J by 1 base, and 11 bases separated the two germline ends. The CDR3 runs 15 residues. The CDR3 loop reads CASSERRGKNTEAFF. In nucleotides, the CDR3 is TGTGCCAGCAGTGAAAGGAGGGGAAAGAACACTGAAGCTTTCTTT.

This chain uses TRBV28 with TRBJ1-2; no firm D call. V lost 7 bases and J lost 4, with 10 bases in between. Germline values: CDR1 MDHEN, CDR2 SYDVKM. The CDR3 spans 12 residues. The CDR3 DNA sequence: TGTGCCAGCACTACAGCGGTCTATGGCTACACCTTC. It is translated as CASTTAVYGYTF.

This clonotype occurred many times. V usage is TRBV12-5 and J usage is TRBJ2-1, with 15 nucleotides matching TRBD2. Losses at the gene ends were 1 base for V and 8 bases for J; bases not matched to a gene: 3. Germline values: CDR1 LGHNT, CDR2 FRNRAP. The CDR3 has 16 amino acids. CDR3: CASGLGTSGRGYEQFF. The DNA for the CDR3 is TGTGCTAGTGGTTTGGGGACTAGCGGGAGGGGGTATGAGCAGTTCTTC. Full variable domain (missing parts from reference TRBV12-5 and TRBJ2-1): DARVTQTPRHKVTEMGQEVTMRCQPILGHNTVFWYRQTMMQGLELLAYFRNRAPLDDSGMPKDRFSAEMPDATLATLKIQPSEPRDSAVYFCASGLGTSGRGYEQFFGPGTRLTVL.

The V gene is TRBV20-1, the J gene TRBJ1-3, with a weak D call TRBD1 (6 bases). Germline V gene lookup returns CDR1 DFQATT and CDR2 SNEGSKA (reference sequence). The CDR3 is made up of 13 amino acids. Trimming took off 6 bases at V and 1 base at J, with 10 bases between the two ends. CDR3 sequence (DNA): TGCAGTGCATTGACAGGTTCTGGAAACACCATATATTTT. Encoded protein: CSALTGSGNTIYF.

V usage is TRBV12-3 or TRBV12-4 and J usage is TRBJ1-2; 10 positions agree with TRBD1. CDR3 length equals 13 residues. The junction had 0 bases not matched to a gene; V was cut back by 4 bases and J by 4 bases. The CDR3 protein is CASSWDRGYGYTF. The DNA for the CDR3 is TGTGCCAGCAGTTGGGACAGGGGCTATGGCTACACCTTC.

This clonotype has ten or more counts. The gene calls are TRBV29-1 and TRBJ2-5; 9 bases map to TRBD1. This CDR3 contains 15 residues. V gave up 6 bases and J gave up 0 bases; unmatched junction bases: 8. Germline V lookup: CDR1 SQVTM, CDR2 ANQGSEA. CDR3 residues: CSVGRGTGHQETQYF. CDR3 sequence (DNA): TGCAGCGTCGGCCGCGGGACAGGGCACCAAGAGACCCAGTACTTC.

The gene calls are TRBV7-9 and TRBJ1-5; D ambiguous. Germline V gives CDR1 SEHNR, CDR2 FQNEAQ (reference sequence). The V and J ends lost 5 bases and 7 bases respectively, with 9 bases between them. The CDR3 extends over 12 amino acids. CDR3 sequence: CASSLGMQPQHF. The CDR3 nucleotides read TGTGCCAGCAGCCTCGGAATGCAGCCCCAGCATTTT.

Only a few counts were recorded for this clonotype. The chain is built from TRBV12-2 and TRBJ2-5; the D call TRBD1 from the table was never checked on the DNA. TRBV12-2 is flagged as a pseudogene. CDR3 length: 22 residues. CDR3 residues: CASRLGPQLYCARQGPQETQYF. CDR3 DNA: TGTGCAAGTCGCTTAGGGCCCCAGCTTTACTGCGCCCGACAGGGTCCACAAGAGACCCAGTACTTC.

A few counts support this clonotype. The gene calls are TRBV7-9 and TRBJ2-4; no definite D call. Trimming stripped 4 bases from V and 7 bases from J, with 17 bases between. Germline CDR1 reads SEHNR; CDR2 reads FQNEAQ (reference sequence). This CDR3 is built from 15 residues. CDR3 DNA sequence: TGTGCCAGCAGCTCCCTAAGACTGGAACGGAACATTCAGTACTTC. It is translated as CASSSLRLERNIQYF.

This chain links TRBV12-3 or TRBV12-4 with TRBJ2-3; TRBD2 matches 7 bases. The CDR3 runs to 13 residues. V lost 5 bases and J lost 9; bases outside the gene matches: 8. The DNA of the CDR3 is TGTGCCAGCAGTCTTCAGGCAGCGGGAACGCAGTATTTT. As protein: CASSLQAAGTQYF.

This chain joins TRBV4-3 and TRBJ2-3, with 12 positions matching TRBD2. Per the germline V gene, CDR1 is LGHNA and CDR2 is YSLEER. Losses at the gene ends were 2 bases for V and 4 bases for J; bases not matched to a gene: 1. There are 15 residues in the CDR3. The CDR3 loop is CASSQRTSGADTQYF. Here the CDR3 DNA reads TGCGCCAGCAGCCAACGGACTAGCGGGGCAGATACGCAGTATTTT.

The J gene is TRBJ2-7, the V gene TRBV9; D not certain. Trimming took 0 bases from V and 0 from J, leaving 10 bases between them. Germline lookup yields CDR1 SGDLS and CDR2 YYNGEE. The CDR3 extends over 15 amino acids. In nucleotides, the CDR3 is TGTGCCAGCAGCGTAGACCAGGTGAGCTCCTACGAGCAGTACTTC. Encoded protein: CASSVDQVSSYEQYF.

The genes are TRBV7-2 and TRBJ1-1; no clear D. CDR3 length: 14 amino acids. Germline V CDR1 and CDR2: SGHTA, FQGNSA. V lost 3 bases, J lost 5 bases, and 13 bases lay in between. This CDR3 reads CASSLFPRDTEAFF. CDR3 bases: TGTGCCAGCAGCTTGTTTCCCCGGGATACTGAAGCTTTCTTT.

The rearrangement uses TRBV19 and TRBJ1-5, with D possibly TRBD1 on 5 matching bases. CDR1 LNHDA and CDR2 SQIVND come from the germline V gene (reference sequence). The CDR3 is made up of 13 amino acids. V lost 6 bases and J 7 bases, leaving 13 bases between the germline ends. In DNA form, the CDR3 reads TGTGCCAGTAGAGATCGTACAGGACAGCCCCAGCATTTT. It encodes CASRDRTGQPQHF.

The chain combines TRBV12-3 or TRBV12-4 with TRBJ2-7; D call uncertain. The length of the CDR3 is 11 residues. Between the trimmed V and J ends, which lost 5 bases and 6 bases, there was a span of 8 bases. The DNA of the CDR3 is TGTGCCAGCAGTGGTTCCCGCGAGCAGTACTTC. This sequence encodes CASSGSREQYF.

J is TRBJ1-2 and V is TRBV10-3; D may be TRBD1 (5 bases). Germline CDR1 is ENHRY and CDR2 is SYGVKD. The CDR3 has 10 residues. The V end lost 7 bases, the J end lost 6 bases, and 6 bases lay between the germline ends. The CDR3: CAIKGDGYTF. CDR3 coding DNA: TGTGCCATCAAAGGGGATGGCTACACCTTC.

The gene calls are TRBV7-2 and TRBJ2-5, with a tentative D call TRBD2 (5 bases). Trimming shortened V by 0 bases and J by 5 bases, and 10 bases separated the two germline ends. This CDR3 region has 14 residues. The germline V gene encodes CDR1 SGHTA and CDR2 FQGNSA. The CDR3 reads CASSLAGVVETQYF. In DNA, the CDR3 is TGTGCCAGCAGCTTAGCCGGGGTAGTTGAGACCCAGTACTTC. Complete variable domain (other parts from reference TRBV7-2 and TRBJ2-5): GAGVSQSPSNKVTEKGKDVELRCDPISGHTALYWYRQSLGQGLEFLIYFQGNSAPDKSGLPSDRFSAERTGGSVSTLTIQRTQQEDSAVYLCASSLAGVVETQYFGPGTRLLVL.

This clonotype was counted a few times. This chain uses TRBV27 with TRBJ1-1; D is undetermined. CDR1 MNHEY and CDR2 SMNVEV come from the germline V gene (reference sequence). The CDR3 has 13 amino acids. Trimming stripped 5 bases from V and 6 bases from J, with 13 bases between. The CDR3 loop is CASSTARKPEAFF. The DNA of the CDR3 is TGTGCCAGCAGTACCGCCCGTAAACCTGAAGCTTTCTTT.

The chain links TRBV28 to TRBJ2-7; D possibly corresponds to TRBD2 (5 bases). With 1 base removed from V and 9 bases from J, the gap between germline ends came to 28 bases. CDR3 length equals 18 residues. Germline V gene sequence: CDR1 MDHEN, CDR2 SYDVKM. CDR3 in amino acids: CASSLSMGLGSLGNGQYF. The CDR3 coding sequence is TGTGCCAGCAGTTTATCCATGGGTCTCGGGTCTCTCGGGAACGGGCAGTACTTC.

This CDR3 reads CASSRPSLHEQYF. CDR3 sequence (DNA): TGTGCCAGCAGCCGCCCTAGTCTCCACGAGCAGTACTTC. The J gene is TRBJ2-7, the V gene TRBV28; no clear D gene. Germline CDR1 is MDHEN and CDR2 is SYDVKM. Trimming took off 6 bases at V and 5 bases at J, with 14 bases between the two ends. This CDR3 is 13 amino acids long.